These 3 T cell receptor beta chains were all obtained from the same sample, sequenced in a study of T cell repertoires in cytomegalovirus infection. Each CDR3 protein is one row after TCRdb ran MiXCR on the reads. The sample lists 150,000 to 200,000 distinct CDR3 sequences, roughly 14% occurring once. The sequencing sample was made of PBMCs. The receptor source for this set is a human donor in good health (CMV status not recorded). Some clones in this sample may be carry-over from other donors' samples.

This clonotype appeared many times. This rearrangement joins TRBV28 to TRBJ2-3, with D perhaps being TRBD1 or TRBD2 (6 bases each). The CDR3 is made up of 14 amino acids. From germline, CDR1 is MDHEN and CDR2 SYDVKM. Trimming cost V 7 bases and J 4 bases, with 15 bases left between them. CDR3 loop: CASTLRGTSDTQYF. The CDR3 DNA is TGTGCCAGCACTCTACGGGGGACATCAGATACGCAGTATTTT. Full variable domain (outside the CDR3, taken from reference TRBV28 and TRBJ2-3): DVKVTQSSRYLVKRTGEKVFLECVQDMDHENMFWYRQDPGLGLRLIYFSYDVKMKEKGDIPEGYSVSREKKERFSLILESASTNQTSMYLCASTLRGTSDTQYFGPGTRLTVL.

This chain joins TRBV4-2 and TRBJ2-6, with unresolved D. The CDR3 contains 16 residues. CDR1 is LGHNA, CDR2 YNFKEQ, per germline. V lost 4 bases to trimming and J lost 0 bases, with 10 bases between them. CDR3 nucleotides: TGTGCCAGCAGCCCTGGACGGCCCTCTGGGGCCAACGTCCTGACTTTC. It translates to CASSPGRPSGANVLTF.

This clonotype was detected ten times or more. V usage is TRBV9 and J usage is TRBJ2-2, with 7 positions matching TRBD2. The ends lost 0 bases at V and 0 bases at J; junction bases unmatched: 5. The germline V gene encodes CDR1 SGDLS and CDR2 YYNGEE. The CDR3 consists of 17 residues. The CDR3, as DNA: TGTGCCAGCAGCGTAGCGATTAGCGGGTCGAACACCGGGGAGCTGTTTTTT. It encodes CASSVAISGSNTGELFF.